The 29 T cell receptor beta chains below were found in one sample sequenced in a study of identical twins. TCRdb reprocessed the 5' RACE reads with MiXCR, giving one entry per CDR3 protein. The table lists approximately 600,000 distinct CDR3 sequences, around 7.4% of them singletons. These data also formed part of another study, on yellow fever vaccine responses in identical twins.

Sequences were obtained from PBMCs. These receptors came from a young woman in good health.

This clonotype was detected many times. This chain links TRBV27 with TRBJ2-5; the match to TRBD1 covers 7 bases. Germline V gene data show CDR1 as MNHEY and CDR2 as SMNVEV (reference sequence). Unmatched junction bases numbered 5, after V lost 3 bases and J lost 1 base. The CDR3 is 15 amino acids. CDR3 DNA: TGTGCCAGCAGTTTTGCCCGGGACAGCCAAGAGACCCAGTACTTC. Amino acids: CASSFARDSQETQYF.

This chain uses TRBV6-2 or TRBV6-3 with TRBJ2-4, with 10 bases identical to TRBD2. This CDR3 has 16 amino acids. With V trimmed by 4 bases and J by 3 bases, 6 bases remained unmatched. Germline lookup yields CDR1 MNHEY and CDR2 SVGEGT. This CDR3 is CASSLLAGIGKNIQYF. The CDR3 nucleotides read TGTGCCAGCAGTTTACTAGCGGGAATCGGCAAAAACATTCAGTACTTC.

This clonotype was detected only a few times. The V call is TRBV18, the J call TRBJ2-7, with D uncertain. CDR1 is KGHSH, CDR2 LQKENI, per germline. The V end was cut by 2 bases, the J end by 0 bases, with 8 bases between. This CDR3 spans 14 amino acids. CDR3 region: CASSPSRSSYEQYF. CDR3 DNA: TGTGCCAGCTCACCATCAAGGAGCTCCTACGAGCAGTACTTC.

The genes are TRBV5-1 and TRBJ2-2, with a tentative D call TRBD1 (6 bases). Germline CDR1 and CDR2: SGHRS and YFSETQ. There are 17 residues in the CDR3. V lost 2 bases to trimming and J lost 4 bases, with 18 bases between them. CDR3 nucleotide sequence: TGCGCCAGCAGCTTCGGTACGGGACACCTGGGCACCGGGGAGCTGTTTTTT. It specifies CASSFGTGHLGTGELFF.

The rearrangement joins TRBV7-9 to TRBJ2-1; D gene unclear. Germline CDR1 and CDR2: SEHNR and FQNEAQ (reference sequence). The CDR3 is 11 amino acids. Trimming removed 4 bases from V and 9 bases from J, with 7 bases in between. CDR3 protein: CASSSDSEQFF. CDR3 coding DNA: TGTGCCAGCAGCTCAGATAGTGAGCAGTTCTTC.

This clonotype was detected many times. The junction departs from the called germline gene at one end, perhaps through a read error. The V gene is TRBV5-1, the J gene TRBJ1-5; D remains unclear. The CDR3 sequence is 13 residues long. CDR1 is SGHRS and CDR2 is YFSETQ in the germline V gene. The CDR3 DNA is TGTGCCAGCAGTTTAGCGCTTAATCAGCCCCAGCATTTT. Its translation is CASSLALNQPQHF.

The chain links TRBV4-1 to TRBJ2-1; D ambiguous. V shed 0 bases and J shed 0 bases, with 9 bases lying between them. Germline V gene lookup returns CDR1 MGHRA and CDR2 YSYEKL. The CDR3 length is 16 residues. CDR3 region: CASSQDRASSYNEQFF. Here the CDR3 DNA reads TGCGCCAGCAGCCAAGATCGAGCGTCCTCCTACAATGAGCAGTTCTTC.

J is TRBJ2-1 and V is TRBV24-1, with D unclear. The CDR3 contains 14 residues. V shed 4 bases and J shed 1 base, with 7 bases lying between them. Germline V lookup: CDR1 KGHDR, CDR2 SFDVKD. As DNA, the CDR3 is TGTGCCACCAGTGAGAGTGAATCCTACAATGAGCAGTTCTTC. The encoded protein is CATSESESYNEQFF.

In this sample, this clonotype turned up a few times. The rearrangement uses TRBV28 and TRBJ2-1; 8 positions match TRBD1. The CDR3 consists of 15 residues. Germline loops: CDR1 MDHEN, CDR2 SYDVKM. V lost 7 bases to trimming and J lost 2 bases; unmatched junction nucleotides: 7. CDR3 nucleotides: TGTGCCAGCAACATACAGGGGGTAGCCTACAATGAGCAGTTCTTC. It specifies CASNIQGVAYNEQFF.

This clonotype occurred a few times. This chain connects TRBV25-1 to TRBJ1-4, with D perhaps matching TRBD1 (6 bases). The CDR3 length is 18 residues. Trimming left V 4 bases short and J 6 bases short, with 24 bases between. Germline lookup yields CDR1 MGHDK and CDR2 SYGVNS. As DNA, the CDR3 is TGTGCCAGCAGTGCCACACCCGGGGGGGCGAGCGGTTATGAAAAACTGTTTTTT. This translates into CASSATPGGASGYEKLFF.

This clonotype showed up many times. The rearrangement links TRBV18 to TRBJ2-1; 7 bases line up with TRBD2. Germline CDR1 reads KGHSH; CDR2 reads LQKENI. The ends lost 6 bases at V and 5 bases at J; junction bases unmatched: 7. This CDR3 region has 14 residues. The CDR3: CASSLGTNDNEQFF. The CDR3 nucleotides are TGTGCCAGCTCTCTGGGGACTAACGACAATGAGCAGTTCTTC.

This clonotype was counted between two and nine times. The chain links TRBV29-1 to TRBJ2-1; D is uncertain. V gave up 1 base and J gave up 8 bases, with 9 bases separating them. Germline loops: CDR1 SQVTM, CDR2 ANQGSEA. The CDR3 is 12 amino acids. The CDR3 is CSVEGNQYEQFF. CDR3 nucleotide sequence: TGCAGCGTTGAAGGGAACCAGTATGAGCAGTTCTTC.

In its sample, this clonotype was seen a few times. The genes are TRBV6-1 and TRBJ1-1; no reliable D call. V was pared by 6 bases and J by 3 bases, with 17 bases between. Germline CDR1 reads MNHNS; CDR2 reads SASEGT. This CDR3 is 15 amino acids long. Here the CDR3 reads CASSRTFVQDTEAFF. In DNA, the CDR3 is TGTGCCAGCAGCCGGACTTTCGTTCAGGACACTGAAGCTTTCTTT.

This clonotype has a handful of counts. V usage is TRBV19 and J usage is TRBJ2-5; tentatively, D is TRBD1 or TRBD2 (5 bases each). The germline gives CDR1 LNHDA, CDR2 SQIVND (reference sequence). The CDR3 is 17 residues long. V shed 8 bases and J shed 5 bases, with 27 bases lying between them. The CDR3 region is CASHTGPALQQVETQYF. The CDR3 region has the DNA TGTGCCAGTCATACGGGACCCGCGCTCCAACAAGTGGAGACCCAGTACTTC.

The genes are TRBV3-1 and TRBJ2-2; D tentatively reads TRBD1 or TRBD2 (5 bases each). The CDR3 consists of 16 residues. Trimming cost V 0 bases and J 5 bases, with 13 bases left between them. Looked up from germline, CDR1 is LGHDT and CDR2 is YNNKEL (reference sequence). The CDR3, as DNA: TGTGCCAGCAGCCAAGAGCCAAGCGAGGGGACCGGGGAGCTGTTTTTT. This codes for CASSQEPSEGTGELFF.

The chain uses TRBV6-5 and TRBJ2-3; 10 nucleotides align to TRBD2. This CDR3 is 16 amino acids long. Germline CDR1 MNHEY, CDR2 SVGAGI. Losses at the gene ends were 1 base for V and 5 bases for J; bases not matched to a gene: 6. The CDR3 nucleotides are TGTGCCAGCAGTTACTTCGGATCTAGCGGGAGAGATACGCAGTATTTT. It is translated as CASSYFGSSGRDTQYF.

This clonotype turned up a few times. The chain carries TRBV20-1 and TRBJ2-2; perhaps TRBD2 as D (7 bases). This CDR3 contains 14 residues. The V gene lost 6 bases and the J gene lost 2 bases, with 13 bases spanning the gap. Germline V gene sequence: CDR1 DFQATT, CDR2 SNEGSKA (reference sequence). This CDR3 is CSAPRGANTGELFF. The CDR3 DNA sequence: TGCAGTGCCCCTCGGGGGGCAAACACCGGGGAGCTGTTTTTT.

The CDR3 protein is CSALALDEQFF. CDR3 in DNA: TGCAGCGCACTAGCGCTCGATGAGCAGTTCTTC. J is TRBJ2-1 and V is TRBV29-1; 7 bases agree with TRBD2. Unmatched junction bases numbered 5, after V lost 7 bases and J lost 8 bases. This CDR3 spans 11 amino acids. From germline, CDR1 is SQVTM and CDR2 ANQGSEA.

This clonotype was found a few times. The rearrangement links TRBV5-1 to TRBJ2-1, with TRBD1 matching over 9 bases. The CDR3 runs 14 residues. With 5 bases clipped from V and 6 bases from J, the junction kept 6 bases outside the gene matches. Germline CDR1 SGHRS, CDR2 YFSETQ. The DNA of the CDR3 is TGCGCCAGCAGTAGTTGGGACAGGGTCAATGAGCAGTTCTTC. Translating it yields CASSSWDRVNEQFF. Full variable domain (outside the CDR3, taken from reference TRBV5-1 and TRBJ2-1): KAGVTQTPRYLIKTRGQQVTLSCSPISGHRSVSWYQQTPGQGLQFLFEYFSETQRNKGNFPGRFSGRQFSNSRSEMNVSTLELGDSALYLCASSSWDRVNEQFFGPGTRLTVL.

This clonotype was observed a few times. The chain recombines TRBV24-1 with TRBJ2-5, with 7 bases matching TRBD1. V was pared by 3 bases and J by 1 base, with 4 bases of the junction left unmatched. From germline, CDR1 is KGHDR and CDR2 SFDVKD. This CDR3 has 15 amino acids. The CDR3 DNA is TGTGCCACCAGTGATGCCAGGGACAGCCAAGAGACCCAGTACTTC. Translated, it gives CATSDARDSQETQYF.

The sample holds many counts of this clonotype. The J gene is TRBJ1-2, the V gene TRBV12-3 or TRBV12-4; a possible D gene is TRBD1 (5 bases). V was trimmed by 4 bases and J by 5 bases, leaving 20 bases between them. This CDR3 contains 16 residues. The CDR3 DNA reads TGTGCCAGCAGTTCCCCCTCTTGGGTACGGGGGTATGGCTACACCTTC. It translates to CASSSPSWVRGYGYTF.

This clonotype was seen a few times. The genes are TRBV5-4 and TRBJ2-3; TRBD2 matches 10 bases. This CDR3 is built from 16 residues. Trimming cost V 4 bases and J 4 bases; bases outside gene matches: 9. Germline assignment: CDR1 SGHNT and CDR2 YYREEE (reference sequence). CDR3 region: CASSRGLAGDADTQYF. The CDR3 coding sequence is TGTGCCAGCAGCCGAGGCCTAGCGGGAGACGCAGATACGCAGTATTTT.

The J gene is TRBJ2-3, the V gene TRBV12-3 or TRBV12-4; the D gene could be TRBD1 or TRBD2 (5 bases each). The CDR3 sequence is 15 residues long. The V and J ends lost 1 base and 3 bases respectively, with 11 bases between them. This CDR3 reads CASSLGGWQTDTQYF. The DNA of the CDR3 is TGTGCCAGCAGTTTAGGGGGGTGGCAAACAGATACGCAGTATTTT.

The J gene is TRBJ2-2, the V gene TRBV10-3; the match to TRBD2 covers 14 bases. The trim removed 0 bases at V and 3 bases at J, leaving 6 bases unmatched. CDR1 is ENHRY, CDR2 SYGVKD, per germline. CDR3 size: 19 residues. The CDR3 region is CAISESWTSGRFYTGELFF. The CDR3 DNA follows: TGTGCCATCAGTGAGTCGTGGACTAGCGGGAGGTTCTACACCGGGGAGCTGTTTTTT.

This sequence joins TRBV5-5 and TRBJ2-7, with D unclear. The ends were cut back, 3 bases at V and 3 bases at J, with 19 bases in the middle. The CDR3 is made up of 16 amino acids. Germline lookup yields CDR1 SGHKS and CDR2 YYEKEE (reference sequence). In nucleotides, the CDR3 is TGTGCCAGCAGCTCCGAGATATCCGCGGACCTCTACGAGCAGTACGTC. Protein: CASSSEISADLYEQYV.

In this sample, this clonotype turned up a few times. The rearrangement uses TRBV29-1 and TRBJ1-1; no firm D call. In germline, CDR1 is SQVTM, CDR2 ANQGSEA. Trimming pared 3 bases from V and 1 base from J, leaving 9 bases between. The CDR3 has 13 amino acids. In DNA, the CDR3 is TGCAGCGTTGACTGGCAAACGAACACTGAAGCTTTCTTT. Translation: CSVDWQTNTEAFF.

This clonotype has a handful of counts. CDR3 sequence reads: CASRYDRAETQYF. In DNA form, the CDR3 reads TGTGCCAGCAGATACGACAGGGCAGAGACCCAGTACTTC. This chain uses TRBV12-3 or TRBV12-4 with TRBJ2-5; TRBD1 aligns across 7 bases. The CDR3 is made up of 13 amino acids. Germline trimming cut 6 bases from V and 4 bases from J; bases unmatched to any gene: 5.

V gene TRBV10-3 combines with J gene TRBJ2-3, with 10 nucleotides matching TRBD1. CDR3 length: 16 amino acids. Looked up from germline, CDR1 is ENHRY and CDR2 is SYGVKD. V was clipped by 0 bases and J by 3 bases; unmatched bases: 3. Here the CDR3 DNA reads TGTGCCATCAGTGAGTCGACAGGGGGCTCGACAGATACGCAGTATTTT. It encodes CAISESTGGSTDTQYF.

This clonotype was observed at least ten times. The gene calls are TRBV7-9 and TRBJ2-7, with 8 bases identical to TRBD2. This CDR3 contains 15 residues. The germline CDR1 and CDR2 sequences are SEHNR and FQNEAQ (reference sequence). Losses at the gene ends were 4 bases for V and 5 bases for J; bases not matched to a gene: 10. The CDR3 spells CASSSSGTSFDEQYF. In DNA form, the CDR3 reads TGTGCCAGCAGCTCATCCGGGACTAGTTTCGACGAGCAGTACTTC.